This T cell receptor (beta chain) was identified in a study of naive and memory T cell subsets. Notes on the study in general: From naive to CM, EM and EMRA, diversity decreased and Gini increased. No ground truth validated the naive and memory repertoire findings.

At least ten counts were recorded for this clonotype. As yet, its antigen is unknown. Cells stained for CD3, CD4, CD8, CD45RA, CD27 and viability were sorted into four CD45RA/CD27 subsets. An equimolar mix of two oligonucleotides served as the beta constant-region primer for TRBC1 and TRBC2. Four rounds of PCR amplified the ligated cDNA using nested alpha and beta constant-region primers plus SP2. TCRdb re-analysed the UMI-ligation and nested PCR reads in MiXCR, keeping a single row per CDR3 protein. The sample shows some 83,000 distinct CDR3 sequences, roughly 14% of them seen only once. V was pared by 8 bases and J by 6 bases, with 21 bases between. Germline CDR1 is SGHRS and CDR2 is YFSETQ. The length of the CDR3 is 14 residues.

The TCR originated in a human donor in good health. The rearrangement joins TRBV5-1 to TRBJ2-7; D is undetermined. Material for sequencing was central memory CD4+ T cells from blood. The CDR3 DNA is TGCGCCAGTACGGACGGTCAAAGCACGGGCGAGCAGTACTTC. Translating gives CASTDGQSTGEQYF. Filled out from reference TRBV5-1 and TRBJ2-7, the complete variable domain reads KAGVTQTPRYLIKTRGQQVTLSCSPISGHRSVSWYQQTPGQGLQFLFEYFSETQRNKGNFPGRFSGRQFSNSRSEMNVSTLELGDSALYLCASTDGQSTGEQYFGPGTRLTVT.